This TCR beta chain came from a study of CD8 T cells in Susac syndrome. RNA amounts of 0.5 to 1 ug underwent reverse transcription with random hexamers. TCRdb reprocessed the immunoSEQ multiplex PCR reads via MiXCR and lists one record per CDR3 protein. The data show about 300,000 distinct CDR3 sequences, about 90% seen once. Sequencing of TCR beta was performed on blood CD8+ and CD4+ T cells. The multiple sclerosis control group consisted of treatment-naive patients whose relapsing-remitting disease, which was either stable or active, fulfilled revised McDonald criteria. Negative isolation was used for CD8+ and CD4+ T cells, and FACS enrichment was applied to TEMRA cells. The CDR3 sequence is 15 residues long. V was trimmed by 3 bases and J by 1 base, leaving 16 bases between them. Per germline, CDR1 DFQATT and CDR2 SNEGSKA (reference sequence).

Source material: CD4+ T cells from PBMCs. The receptor comes from a human donor with multiple sclerosis. The V gene is TRBV20-1, the J gene TRBJ2-7; no clear D gene. The CDR3 reads CSARTSRAPSYEQYF. The CDR3 bases are TGCAGTGCTAGGACCAGTAGGGCCCCGTCCTACGAGCAGTACTTC.